This T cell receptor (beta chain) comes out of a study of cytomegalovirus exposure and HLA in healthy donors. Overall study findings and caveats: Relative to the approximately 680-donor mean, N-insertions were reportedly fewer in an Asian-associated ancestry cluster in a later analysis. Later analysis suggested most CMV-associated TCR beta chains were HLA-restricted. Some highly shared sequence variants likely arose as a pipeline artifact.

The CDR3 sequence is 15 residues long. Germline loops: CDR1 SGDLS, CDR2 YYNGEE. The V end was cut by 4 bases, the J end by 5 bases, with 18 bases between. PCR was performed using 60 Vbeta and 13 Jbeta primers. Authors' processing steps: Later analysis identified 65 million to 80 million unique TCR beta chains, 8.5 million to 13 million shared. The data were produced by immunoSEQ multiplex PCR, yet TCRdb's version contains in-frame clones alone and is incomplete. Clonal size and the V and J genes are those of that table, whereas D and trimming came from the DNA. This table has over 150,000 clones, 65% to 70% appearing once. This clone was observed a handful of times. The antigen remains unidentified.

Sequencing was done on a sample of PBMCs. The sequence was obtained from a woman aged 18-35 years in good health and CMV-seropositive. This rearrangement joins TRBV9 to TRBJ1-1; D call uncertain. As DNA, the CDR3 is TGTGCCAGCAGCCTCTTGACCGGGGTAAGGACTGAAGCTTTCTTT. Translating gives CASSLLTGVRTEAFF.